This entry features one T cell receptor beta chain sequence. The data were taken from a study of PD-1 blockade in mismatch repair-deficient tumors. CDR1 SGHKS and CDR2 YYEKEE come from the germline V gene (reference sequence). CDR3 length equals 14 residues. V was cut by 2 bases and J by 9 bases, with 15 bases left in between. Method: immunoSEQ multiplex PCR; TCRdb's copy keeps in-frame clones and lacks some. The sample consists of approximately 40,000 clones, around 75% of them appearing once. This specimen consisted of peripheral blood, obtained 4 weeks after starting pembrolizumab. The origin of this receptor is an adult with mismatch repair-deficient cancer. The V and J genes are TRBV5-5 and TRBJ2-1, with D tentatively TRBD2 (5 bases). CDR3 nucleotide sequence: TGTGCCAGCAGCTTAGACTCTAGCTACCCTGAGCAGTTCTTC. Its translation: CASSLDSSYPEQFF. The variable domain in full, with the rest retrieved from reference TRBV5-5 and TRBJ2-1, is DAGVTQSPTHLIKTRGQQVTLRCSPISGHKSVSWYQQVLGQGPQFIFQYYEKEERGRGNFPDRFSARQFPNYSSELNVNALLLGDSALYLCASSLDSSYPEQFFGPGTRLTVL.